This T cell receptor (beta chain) was captured in a study of cytomegalovirus exposure and HLA in healthy donors. Study in general: Unique TCR beta sequences numbering fewer than 130 million came from some 200 million T cells in an earlier analysis.

PCR was performed using 60 Vbeta and 13 Jbeta primers. Assay: immunoSEQ multiplex PCR; the TCRdb copy retains only in-frame clones and omits some. The sample has about 140,000 clones; roughly 85% are singletons. V lost 0 bases and J lost 5; bases outside the gene matches: 7. In germline, CDR1 is MGHRA, CDR2 YSYEKL. The CDR3 loop spans 18 amino acids. This clonotype was obtained from a man in his forties in good health and CMV-seropositive. Sequenced: PBMCs. This chain uses TRBV4-1 with TRBJ2-3; 14 bases line up with TRBD2. The CDR3 sequence: CASSQEKAGLAGGDTQYF. As DNA, the CDR3 is TGCGCCAGCAGCCAAGAAAAAGCTGGACTAGCGGGAGGAGATACGCAGTATTTT.